The T cell receptor beta chain under discussion was sequenced for a study of beta chain features in type 1 diabetes. Findings and caveats of the study: In every one of the four CD4+ subsets, TCRB CDR3s were moderately but significantly shorter in Type 1 diabetes patients.

The authors reverse transcribed all of the isolated RNA, so sequencing captured expressed TCRB transcripts. Sequenced by immunoSEQ multiplex PCR; TCRdb stores in-frame clones only, minus some. The table shows fewer than 70,000 clones, with 60% to 70% occurring only once. A note on this clone: As yet, its antigen is unknown.

In germline, CDR1 is LNHNV, CDR2 YYDKDF (reference sequence). The CDR3 runs 17 residues. The J segment lost 1 base and the V segment lost 3 bases, leaving 8 bases of the junction unmatched. The clonotype was recovered from a woman aged 30 to 39 with type 1 diabetes. What was sequenced was stem cell memory CD4+ T cells from blood. The chain couples TRBV15 to TRBJ2-3, with TRBD2 matching 9 bases. The CDR3 loop is CATSRAALAGGTDTQYF. As DNA, the CDR3 is TGTGCCACCAGCAGGGCTGCTTTAGCGGGGGGCACAGATACGCAGTATTTT.